This is a list of T cell receptor beta chains from one sample in a study of identical twins. TCRdb called the 5' RACE reads again in MiXCR, with one record for every CDR3 protein. The repertoire consists of 700,000 or so distinct CDR3 sequences, with around 21% occurring once and the leading ten covering approximately 4.5%. These data were also reused for a study on T cells expressing NK-cell markers.

Sequenced material: PBMCs. All receptors come from a woman between 18 and 30 years old in good health. CDR3s include the opening cysteine and the closing phenylalanine or tryptophan. A D gene is named only where the DNA matches it firmly. Clone sizes are given selectively: once, few, many, or a class where the clone is expanded.

many,-,TRBV29-1,TRBJ1-2,CSVSRTADSGYTF,TGCAGCGTTTCCAGGACGGCTGACAGCGGCTACACCTTC
-,TRBD1,TRBV10-3,TRBJ2-6,CAISGGQSFSLGANVLTF,TGTGCCATCAGTGGGGGACAGTCCTTTTCTCTGGGGGCCAACGTCCTGACTTTC
-,TRBD2,TRBV9,TRBJ2-3,CASSAFGRGTDTQYF,TGTGCCAGCAGCGCATTCGGGAGGGGCACAGATACGCAGTATTTT
-,-,TRBV12-3/TRBV12-4,TRBJ2-7,CASSFGGPGSEAQYF,TGTGCCAGCAGTTTTGGGGGGCCCGGTTCCGAGGCGCAGTACTTC
few,TRBD1,TRBV29-1,TRBJ1-2,CSVEVRGRWKDYGYTF,TGCAGCGTTGAAGTCAGGGGGCGCTGGAAGGACTATGGCTACACCTTC
-,-,TRBV7-2,TRBJ1-1,CASSPKSDFGLAFF,TGTGCCAGCAGCCCAAAATCGGATTTTGGGTTGGCTTTCTTT
few,TRBD1,TRBV6-1,TRBJ2-6,CASTRQTGARAGANVLTF,TGTGCCAGCACTCGCCAGACAGGGGCGAGGGCTGGGGCCAACGTCCTGACTTTC
many,-,TRBV9,TRBJ1-1,CASSFALSGAEAFF,TGTGCCAGCAGCTTCGCCCTCTCGGGAGCTGAAGCTTTCTTT
-,TRBD2,TRBV12-3/TRBV12-4,TRBJ2-3,CASTSTSGRTDTQYF,TGTGCCAGCACCTCGACTAGCGGGAGAACAGATACGCAGTATTTT
many,TRBD2,TRBV20-1,TRBJ2-7,CRAQETGGGEQYF,TGCAGGGCTCAGGAAACGGGGGGAGGCGAGCAGTACTTC
few,-,TRBV14,TRBJ2-3,CASSVRQSTDTQYF,TGTGCCAGCAGCGTCCGACAGAGCACAGATACGCAGTATTTT
-,TRBD2,TRBV3-1,TRBJ2-7,CASSQEGGGDSSYEQYF,TGTGCCAGCAGCCAAGAGGGCGGGGGGGATAGCTCCTACGAGCAGTACTTC
-,-,TRBV20-1,TRBJ1-2,CSARGQVNYGYTF,TGCAGTGCTAGAGGACAGGTTAACTATGGCTACACCTTC
many,-,TRBV10-3,TRBJ2-2,CAISEPLAGTGELFF,TGTGCCATCAGTGAGCCCCTAGCCGGGACCGGGGAGCTGTTTTTT
few,-,TRBV5-1,TRBJ1-1,CASSLMGGPMNTEAFF,TGCGCCAGCAGCTTGATGGGGGGTCCAATGAACACTGAAGCTTTCTTT
few,-,TRBV4-3,TRBJ2-1,CASSQDFSENNEQFF,TGCGCCAGCAGCCAAGATTTTAGCGAAAACAATGAGCAGTTCTTC
few,TRBD1,TRBV20-1,TRBJ2-7,CSARYWTGAYEQYF,TGCAGTGCGAGGTACTGGACAGGGGCCTACGAGCAGTACTTC
many,TRBD1,TRBV12-3/TRBV12-4,TRBJ2-7,CASSLRDRAYEQYF,TGTGCCAGCAGTTTACGGGACAGGGCCTACGAGCAGTACTTC
many,TRBD1,TRBV12-3/TRBV12-4,TRBJ1-3,CASATGGTGGNTIYF,TGTGCCAGCGCCACAGGGGGCACAGGTGGAAACACCATATATTTT
-,TRBD1,TRBV2,TRBJ1-1,CASSGQGASSNEAFF,TGTGCCAGCAGTGGACAGGGGGCGAGTTCCAATGAAGCTTTCTTT
-,-,TRBV9,TRBJ1-6,CASSASPSSYNSPLHF,TGTGCCAGCAGCGCCAGCCCTAGCTCCTATAATTCACCCCTCCACTTT
-,-,TRBV28,TRBJ2-2,CASSSVGTDTGELFF,TGTGCCAGCAGTTCCGTGGGAACGGACACCGGGGAGCTGTTTTTT
many,-,TRBV29-1,TRBJ2-1,CSVKSGILLSYNEQFF,TGCAGCGTGAAATCAGGGATCTTACTATCCTACAATGAGCAGTTCTTC
many,TRBD1,TRBV7-2,TRBJ1-4,CASSLGLRGPTNEKLFF,TGTGCCAGCAGCTTAGGGTTGAGGGGGCCAACTAATGAAAAACTGTTTTTT
-,-,TRBV21-1,TRBJ1-6,CASSKSPLHF,TGTGCCAGCAGCAAGTCACCCCTCCACTTT
once,TRBD1,TRBV20-1,TRBJ2-7,CNATDRGRHEQYF,TGCAATGCCACAGACAGGGGAAGGCACGAGCAGTACTTC
few,TRBD1,TRBV5-1,TRBJ1-1,CASSDGQGSTEAFF,TGCGCCAGCAGCGATGGACAGGGGAGCACTGAAGCTTTCTTT
few,-,TRBV20-1,TRBJ1-5,CSAAAPNQPQHF,TGCAGTGCCGCGGCTCCCAATCAGCCCCAGCATTTT
-,-,TRBV25-1,TRBJ2-5,CASSEPRGGRETQYF,TGTGCCAGCAGTGAACCCAGGGGAGGTAGAGAGACCCAGTACTTC
many,-,TRBV5-6,TRBJ2-1,CASSIPYNEQFF,TGTGCCAGCAGCATCCCCTACAATGAGCAGTTCTTC
-,TRBD1,TRBV18,TRBJ2-7,CASSPSTGTDPYEQYF,TGTGCCAGCTCACCAAGCACCGGGACAGACCCCTACGAGCAGTACTTC
few,TRBD1,TRBV5-5,TRBJ1-1,CASSLAGTGFTEAFF,TGTGCCAGCAGCTTGGCCGGGACAGGGTTCACTGAAGCTTTCTTT
-,TRBD2,TRBV15,TRBJ2-7,CATSRTSGLYNEQYF,TGTGCCACCAGCCGGACTAGCGGTCTCTATAACGAGCAGTACTTC
-,-,TRBV18,TRBJ2-3,CASSPNRNRPDTQYF,TGTGCCAGCTCACCAAATCGGAACAGGCCAGATACGCAGTATTTT
-,-,TRBV5-1,TRBJ2-1,CASSPHSPGWVSNEQFF,TGCGCCAGCAGCCCCCATTCCCCAGGATGGGTGTCCAATGAGCAGTTCTTC
-,TRBD2,TRBV5-6,TRBJ2-1,CASRSSGGLFF,TGTGCCAGCAGGTCTAGCGGGGGTCTTTTCTTC
few,-,TRBV7-8,TRBJ2-1,CASFLIGGAEFF,TGTGCCAGCTTTTTGATCGGAGGGGCCGAGTTCTTC
-,-,TRBV12-3/TRBV12-4,TRBJ2-1,CAISLVLGSSTSYNEQFF,TGTGCCATCAGTTTGGTGTTGGGTAGCTCGACGTCCTACAATGAGCAGTTCTTC
few,-,TRBV29-1,TRBJ1-1,CSVQSGQDTEAFF,TGCAGCGTTCAGTCAGGCCAGGACACTGAAGCTTTCTTT
few,-,TRBV4-3,TRBJ2-2,CASSRVGGVGELFF,TGCGCCAGCAGCAGGGTAGGGGGTGTCGGGGAGCTGTTTTTT
-,-,TRBV12-3/TRBV12-4,TRBJ2-3,CASRLYQGFTDTQYF,TGTGCCAGCCGCCTTTATCAGGGATTCACAGATACGCAGTATTTT
many,TRBD1,TRBV27,TRBJ1-4,CASSPWDRRLEKLFF,TGTGCCAGCAGTCCCTGGGACAGGCGGCTTGAAAAACTGTTTTTT
-,TRBD1,TRBV19,TRBJ2-2,CASSTGPGTGDTGELFF,TGTGCCAGTAGTACCGGTCCCGGGACAGGGGACACCGGGGAGCTGTTTTTT
-,-,TRBV29-1,TRBJ2-7,CSVGPTGKNEQYF,TGCAGCGTTGGACCCACAGGGAAGAACGAGCAGTACTTC
-,-,TRBV20-1,TRBJ1-5,CSANPGGVRGNQPQHF,TGCAGTGCTAACCCGGGGGGGGTTAGAGGCAATCAGCCCCAGCATTTT
-,-,TRBV7-2,TRBJ2-3,CASSLAVGTGTDTQYF,TGTGCCAGCAGCTTAGCGGTAGGGACTGGCACAGATACGCAGTATTTT
-,TRBD2,TRBV29-1,TRBJ2-3,CSVCGGADDTQYF,TGCAGCGTTTGCGGGGGGGCTGACGATACGCAGTATTTT
-,-,TRBV6-2/TRBV6-3,TRBJ2-7,CASSYRDPGNEQYF,TGTGCCAGCAGTTACCGGGACCCTGGGAACGAGCAGTACTTC
many,-,TRBV20-1,TRBJ2-2,CSAKNRVRNTGELFF,TGCAGTGCTAAAAACAGGGTACGAAACACCGGGGAGCTGTTTTTT